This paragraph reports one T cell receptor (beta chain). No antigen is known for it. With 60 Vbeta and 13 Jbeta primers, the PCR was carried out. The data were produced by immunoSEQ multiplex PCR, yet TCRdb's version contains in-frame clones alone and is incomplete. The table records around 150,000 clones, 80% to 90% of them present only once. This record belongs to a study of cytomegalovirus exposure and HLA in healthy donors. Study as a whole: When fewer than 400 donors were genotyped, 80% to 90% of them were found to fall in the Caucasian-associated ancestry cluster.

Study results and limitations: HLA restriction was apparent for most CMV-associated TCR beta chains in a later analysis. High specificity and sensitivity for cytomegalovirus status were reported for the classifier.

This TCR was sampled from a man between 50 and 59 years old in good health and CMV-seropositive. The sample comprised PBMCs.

The CDR3 reads CASSELGTGNEKLFF. As DNA, the CDR3 is TGCGCCAGCAGTGAATTGGGGACAGGGAATGAAAAACTGTTTTTT. The chain uses TRBV10-2 and TRBJ1-4, with TRBD1 identical over 9 bases. J lost 5 bases, V lost 3 bases, and 4 bases had no gene match. The CDR3 has 15 amino acids. CDR1 is WSHSY, CDR2 SAAADI, per germline.